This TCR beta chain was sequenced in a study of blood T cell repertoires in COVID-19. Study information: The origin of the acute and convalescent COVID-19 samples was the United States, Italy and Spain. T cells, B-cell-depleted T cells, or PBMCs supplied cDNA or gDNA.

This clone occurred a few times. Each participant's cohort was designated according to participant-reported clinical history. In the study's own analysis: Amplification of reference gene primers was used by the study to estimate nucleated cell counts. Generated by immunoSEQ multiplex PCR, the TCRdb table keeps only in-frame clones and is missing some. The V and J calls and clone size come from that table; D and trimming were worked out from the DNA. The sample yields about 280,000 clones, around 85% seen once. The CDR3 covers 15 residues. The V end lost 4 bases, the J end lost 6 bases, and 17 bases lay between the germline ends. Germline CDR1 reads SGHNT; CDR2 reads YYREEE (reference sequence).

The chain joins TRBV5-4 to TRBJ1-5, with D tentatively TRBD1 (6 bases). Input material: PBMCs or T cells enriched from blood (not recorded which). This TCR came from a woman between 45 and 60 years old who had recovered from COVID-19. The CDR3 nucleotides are TGTGCCAGCAGCGAACAACAGGGTCTGGGTCAGCCCCAGCATTTT. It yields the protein CASSEQQGLGQPQHF. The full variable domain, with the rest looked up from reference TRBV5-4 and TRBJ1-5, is ETGVTQSPTHLIKTRGQQVTLRCSSQSGHNTVSWYQQALGQGPQFIFQYYREEENGRGNFPPRFSGLQFPNYSSELNVNALELDDSALYLCASSEQQGLGQPQHFGDGTRLSIL.